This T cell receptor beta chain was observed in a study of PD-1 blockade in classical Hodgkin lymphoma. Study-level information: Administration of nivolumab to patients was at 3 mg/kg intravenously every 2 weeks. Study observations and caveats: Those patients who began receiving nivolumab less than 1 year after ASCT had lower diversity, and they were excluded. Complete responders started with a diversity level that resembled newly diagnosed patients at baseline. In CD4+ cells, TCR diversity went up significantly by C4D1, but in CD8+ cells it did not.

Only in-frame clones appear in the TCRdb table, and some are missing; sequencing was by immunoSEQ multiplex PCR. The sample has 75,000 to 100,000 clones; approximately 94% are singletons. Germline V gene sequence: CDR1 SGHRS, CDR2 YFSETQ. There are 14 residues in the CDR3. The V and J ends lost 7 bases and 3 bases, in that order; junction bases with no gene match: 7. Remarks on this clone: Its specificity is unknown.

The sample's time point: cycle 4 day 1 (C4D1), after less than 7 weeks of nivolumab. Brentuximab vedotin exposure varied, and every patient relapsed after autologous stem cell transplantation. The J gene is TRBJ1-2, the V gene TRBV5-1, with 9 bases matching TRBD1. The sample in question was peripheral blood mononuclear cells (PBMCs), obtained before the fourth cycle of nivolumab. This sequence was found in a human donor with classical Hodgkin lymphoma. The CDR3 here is CASYEQGAYYGYTF. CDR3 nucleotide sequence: TGCGCCAGCTACGAACAGGGGGCCTACTATGGCTACACCTTC.